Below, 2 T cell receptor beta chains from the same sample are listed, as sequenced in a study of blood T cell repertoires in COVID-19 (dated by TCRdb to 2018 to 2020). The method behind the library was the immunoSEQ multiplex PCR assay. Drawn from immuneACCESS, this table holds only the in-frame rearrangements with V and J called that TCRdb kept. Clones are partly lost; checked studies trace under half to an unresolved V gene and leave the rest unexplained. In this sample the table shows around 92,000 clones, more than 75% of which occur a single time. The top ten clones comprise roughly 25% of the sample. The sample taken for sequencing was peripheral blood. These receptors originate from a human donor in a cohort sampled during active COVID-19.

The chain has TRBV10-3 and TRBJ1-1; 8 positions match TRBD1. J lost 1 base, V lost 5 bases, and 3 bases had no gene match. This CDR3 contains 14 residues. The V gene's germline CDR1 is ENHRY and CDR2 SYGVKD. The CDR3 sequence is CAISTTGGNTEAFF. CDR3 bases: TGTGCCATCAGTACCACAGGGGGGAACACTGAAGCTTTCTTT.

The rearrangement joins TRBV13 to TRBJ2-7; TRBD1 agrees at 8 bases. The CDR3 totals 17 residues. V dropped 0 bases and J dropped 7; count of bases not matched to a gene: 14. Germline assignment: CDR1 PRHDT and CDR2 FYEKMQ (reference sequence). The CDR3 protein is CASSLGGSGGGYWEQYF. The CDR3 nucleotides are TGTGCCAGCAGCTTAGGTGGATCAGGGGGCGGATACTGGGAGCAGTACTTC.